This TCR beta chain emerged from a study of response to subunit inactivated influenza vaccine. The length of the CDR3 is 16 residues. Germline values: CDR1 SGHVS, CDR2 FQNEAQ. The V gene end was trimmed by 6 bases and the J gene end by 9 bases; junction bases not matched to a gene: 11. TCRdb reprocessed the RT-PCR reads via MiXCR and lists one record per CDR3 protein. The sample holds about 480,000 distinct CDR3 sequences, 11% seen once. Worth noting for this clonotype: The antigen is not known.

Study-wide results and limits: Authors suggested few new T cells are recruited by each seasonal influenza vaccination.

This sequence originates from a man aged 45-65 years who received an inactivated influenza vaccine. The sample was PBMCs from blood, taken more than 35 days after vaccination. V usage is TRBV7-8 and J usage is TRBJ2-1, with TRBD2 matching over 13 bases. CDR3 bases: TGTGCCAGCAGTCTTACTGGGGGACTAGCGGGATTTGAGCAGTTCTTC. Its translation is CASSLTGGLAGFEQFF.